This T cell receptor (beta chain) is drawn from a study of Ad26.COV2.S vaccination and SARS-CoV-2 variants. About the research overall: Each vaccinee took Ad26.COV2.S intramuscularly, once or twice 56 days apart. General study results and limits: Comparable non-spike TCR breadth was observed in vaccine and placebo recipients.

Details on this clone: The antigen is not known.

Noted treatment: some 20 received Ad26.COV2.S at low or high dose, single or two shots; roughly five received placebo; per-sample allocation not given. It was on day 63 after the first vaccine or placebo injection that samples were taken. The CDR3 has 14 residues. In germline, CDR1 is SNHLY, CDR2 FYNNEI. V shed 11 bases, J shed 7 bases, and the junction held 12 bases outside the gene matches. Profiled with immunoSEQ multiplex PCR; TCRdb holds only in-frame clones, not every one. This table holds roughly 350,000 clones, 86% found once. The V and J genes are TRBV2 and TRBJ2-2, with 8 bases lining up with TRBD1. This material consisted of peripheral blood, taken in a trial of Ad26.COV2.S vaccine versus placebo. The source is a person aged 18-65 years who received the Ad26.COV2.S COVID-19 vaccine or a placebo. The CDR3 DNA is TGTGCCTGGGGACAGGTGGTGACAGGCGGGGAGCTGTTTTTT. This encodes CAWGQVVTGGELFF.